This section outlines one T cell receptor beta chain sequence together with its context. No antigen is known for it. Via 5' RACE with UMI labels, TRB cDNA libraries were prepared. TCRdb processed the 5' RACE reads again and assigns one entry to each CDR3 protein, with no DNA. Here the sample table reports 45,000 to 75,000 distinct CDR3 sequences. This specimen belongs to a study of CXCR3-negative and CXCR3-positive naive CD8 T cells. Study conclusions and caveats: Naive cells, whether CXCR3-negative or CXCR3-positive, had similar TRBV-TRBJ usage, while memory cells differed.

Germline V gene data show CDR1 as SQVTM and CDR2 as ANQGSEA. The CDR3 sequence is 15 residues long. Sequences were obtained from naive CXCR3- CD8+ T cells from blood. Specified subset: CD45RO-CCR7+CD27+CD95- naive CD8+ T cells lacking CXCR3 (TNR3-). This receptor was obtained from a human donor in good health. Some clones in this sample may be carry-over from other donors' samples. The rearrangement joins TRBV29-1 to TRBJ2-6. CDR3 sequence reads: CSVGKMEPGANVLTF.